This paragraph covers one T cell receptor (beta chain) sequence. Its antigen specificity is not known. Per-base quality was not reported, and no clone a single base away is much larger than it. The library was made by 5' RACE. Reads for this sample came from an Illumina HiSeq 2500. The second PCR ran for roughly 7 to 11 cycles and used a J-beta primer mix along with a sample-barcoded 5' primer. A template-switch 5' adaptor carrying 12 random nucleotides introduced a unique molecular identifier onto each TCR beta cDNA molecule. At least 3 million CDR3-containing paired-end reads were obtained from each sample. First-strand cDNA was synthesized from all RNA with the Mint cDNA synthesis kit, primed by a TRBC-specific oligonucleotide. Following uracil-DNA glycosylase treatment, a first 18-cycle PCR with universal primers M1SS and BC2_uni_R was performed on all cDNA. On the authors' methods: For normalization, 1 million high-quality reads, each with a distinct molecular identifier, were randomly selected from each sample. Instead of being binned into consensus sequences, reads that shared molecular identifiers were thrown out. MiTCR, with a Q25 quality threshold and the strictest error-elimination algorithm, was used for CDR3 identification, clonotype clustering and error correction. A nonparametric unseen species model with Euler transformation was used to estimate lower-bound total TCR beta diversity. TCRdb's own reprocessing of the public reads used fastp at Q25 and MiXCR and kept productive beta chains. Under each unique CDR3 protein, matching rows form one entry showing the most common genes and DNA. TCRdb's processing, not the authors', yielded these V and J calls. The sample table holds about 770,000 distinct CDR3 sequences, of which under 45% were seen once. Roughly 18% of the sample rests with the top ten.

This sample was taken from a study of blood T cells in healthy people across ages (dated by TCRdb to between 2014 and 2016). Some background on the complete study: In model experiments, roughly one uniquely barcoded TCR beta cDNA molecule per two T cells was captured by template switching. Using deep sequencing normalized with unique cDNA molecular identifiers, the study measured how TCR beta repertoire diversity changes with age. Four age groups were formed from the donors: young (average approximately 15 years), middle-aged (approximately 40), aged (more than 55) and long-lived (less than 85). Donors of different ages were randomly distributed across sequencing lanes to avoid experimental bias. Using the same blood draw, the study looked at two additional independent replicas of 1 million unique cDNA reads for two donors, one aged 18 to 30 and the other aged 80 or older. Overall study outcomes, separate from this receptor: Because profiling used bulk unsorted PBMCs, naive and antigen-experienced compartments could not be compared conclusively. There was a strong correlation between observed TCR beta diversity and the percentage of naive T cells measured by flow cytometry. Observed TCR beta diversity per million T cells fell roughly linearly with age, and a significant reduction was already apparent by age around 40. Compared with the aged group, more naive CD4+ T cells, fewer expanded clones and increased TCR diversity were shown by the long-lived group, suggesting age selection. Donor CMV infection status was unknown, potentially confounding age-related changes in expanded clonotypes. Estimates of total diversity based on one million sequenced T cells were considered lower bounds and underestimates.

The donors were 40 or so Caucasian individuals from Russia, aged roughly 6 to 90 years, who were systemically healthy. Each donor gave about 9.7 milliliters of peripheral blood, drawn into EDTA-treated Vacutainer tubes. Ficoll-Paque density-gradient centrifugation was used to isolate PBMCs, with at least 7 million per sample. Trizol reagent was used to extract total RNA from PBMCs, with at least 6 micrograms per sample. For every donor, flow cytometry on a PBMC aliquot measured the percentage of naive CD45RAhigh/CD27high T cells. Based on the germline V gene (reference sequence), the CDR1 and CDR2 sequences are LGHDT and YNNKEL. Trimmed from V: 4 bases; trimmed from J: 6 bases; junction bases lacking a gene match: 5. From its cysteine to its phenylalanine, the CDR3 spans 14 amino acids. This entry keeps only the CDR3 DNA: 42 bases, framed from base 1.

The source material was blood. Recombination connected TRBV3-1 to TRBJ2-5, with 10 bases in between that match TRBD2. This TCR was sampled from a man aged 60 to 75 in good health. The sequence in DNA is TGTGCCAGCAGCCCCGGGACTAGCGTGAAGACCCAGTACTTC. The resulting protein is CASSPGTSVKTQYF.